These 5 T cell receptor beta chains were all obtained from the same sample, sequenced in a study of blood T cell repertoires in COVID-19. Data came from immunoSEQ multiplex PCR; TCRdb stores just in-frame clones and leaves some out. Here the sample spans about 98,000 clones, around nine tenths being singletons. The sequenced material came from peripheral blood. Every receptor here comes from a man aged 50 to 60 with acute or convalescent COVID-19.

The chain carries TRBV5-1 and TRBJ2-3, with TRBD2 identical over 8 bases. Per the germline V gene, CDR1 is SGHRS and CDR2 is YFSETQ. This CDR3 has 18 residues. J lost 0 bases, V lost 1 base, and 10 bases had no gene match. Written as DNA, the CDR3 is TGCGCCAGCAGCTTGTCACTAGCGGACTCTTTTAGCACAGATACGCAGTATTTT. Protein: CASSLSLADSFSTDTQYF.

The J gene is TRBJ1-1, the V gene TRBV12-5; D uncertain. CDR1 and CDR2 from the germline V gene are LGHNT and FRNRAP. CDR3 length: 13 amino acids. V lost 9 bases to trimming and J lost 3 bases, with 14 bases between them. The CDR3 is CASSTDGDTEAFF. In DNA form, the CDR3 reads TGTGCTAGCTCCACCGACGGGGACACTGAAGCTTTCTTT.

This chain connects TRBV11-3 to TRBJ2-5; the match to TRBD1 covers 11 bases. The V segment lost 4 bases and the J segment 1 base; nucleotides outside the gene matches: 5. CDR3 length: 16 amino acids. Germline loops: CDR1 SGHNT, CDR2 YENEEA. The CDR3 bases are TGTGCCAGCAGCTGGGGGACAGGGGGTCCCCAAGAGACCCAGTACTTC. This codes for CASSWGTGGPQETQYF.

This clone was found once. The CDR3 DNA is TGTGCCAGCAGTTGGGACAGTTTGAACACTGAAGCTTTCTTT. Encoded protein: CASSWDSLNTEAFF. The chain recombines TRBV28 with TRBJ1-1, with 7 bases fitting TRBD1. The CDR3 consists of 14 residues. Germline CDR1 reads MDHEN; CDR2 reads SYDVKM. V lost 4 bases to trimming and J lost 0 bases; unmatched junction nucleotides: 2.

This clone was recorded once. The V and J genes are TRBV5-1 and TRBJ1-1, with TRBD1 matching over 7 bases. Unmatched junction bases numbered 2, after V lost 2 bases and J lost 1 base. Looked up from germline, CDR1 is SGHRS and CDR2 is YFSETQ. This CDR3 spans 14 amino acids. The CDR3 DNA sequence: TGCGCCAGCAGCTTAGGGACAGAGAACACTGAAGCTTTCTTT. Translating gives CASSLGTENTEAFF.